These T cell receptor beta chains were read from a single sample in a study of T cells in Graves' hyperthyroidism and ophthalmopathy. Each CDR3 protein gets one entry after TCRdb re-called the multiplex PCR reads with MiXCR. The data contain approximately 720,000 distinct CDR3 sequences, around 20% of them singletons. Input material: blood. These receptors were obtained from a woman in her forties or fifties with Graves' hyperthyroidism that later progressed to Graves' ophthalmopathy. CDR3s include the opening cysteine and the closing phenylalanine or tryptophan. The D gene is left open where the match is weak. Clone size, where shown, is once, few, many, or a class for clones that have expanded.

J gene: TRBJ1-4; D gene: .; V gene: TRBV13; clone size: .; CDR3 DNA: TGTGCCAGCAGCCCCAGGACAGAGAATGAAAAACTGTTTTTT; CDR3 protein: CASSPRTENEKLFF
J gene: TRBJ2-3; D gene: TRBD1; V gene: TRBV12-3/TRBV12-4; clone size: many; CDR3 DNA: TGTGCCAGCAGATCACGGACAGGGGGAACAGATACGCAGTATTTT; CDR3 protein: CASRSRTGGTDTQYF
J gene: TRBJ2-5; D gene: .; V gene: TRBV11-2; clone size: .; CDR3 DNA: TGTGCCAGCAGCTTAGTGTGGGAGAATCCAGAGACCCAGTACTTC; CDR3 protein: CASSLVWENPETQYF
J gene: TRBJ2-1; D gene: .; V gene: TRBV19; clone size: few; CDR3 DNA: TGTGCCAGTAGTACGCTCGGGTCCTACAATGAGCAGTTCTTC; CDR3 protein: CASSTLGSYNEQFF
J gene: TRBJ1-2; D gene: .; V gene: TRBV6-1; clone size: few; CDR3 DNA: TGTGCCAGCAGTCCAATGACAGGTTCAAGTGGCTACACCTTC; CDR3 protein: CASSPMTGSSGYTF
J gene: TRBJ2-7; D gene: TRBD2; V gene: TRBV6-1; clone size: few; CDR3 DNA: TGTGCCAGCAGCTCTAGCGGGGTTGGAGAGCAGTACTTC; CDR3 protein: CASSSSGVGEQYF
J gene: TRBJ2-2; D gene: .; V gene: TRBV30; clone size: many; CDR3 DNA: TGTGCCCAATCAACAGGGCGGAACACCGGGGAGCTGTTTTTT; CDR3 protein: CAQSTGRNTGELFF
J gene: TRBJ2-5; D gene: .; V gene: TRBV6-1; clone size: few; CDR3 DNA: TGTGCCAGCAGGAGGTCGAGAGGAGGCCAAGAGACCCAGTACTTC; CDR3 protein: CASRRSRGGQETQYF
J gene: TRBJ1-2; D gene: .; V gene: TRBV10-2; clone size: few; CDR3 DNA: TGCGCCAGCAGTGAGTCGGCAGAGTTATATGGCTACACCTTC; CDR3 protein: CASSESAELYGYTF
J gene: TRBJ1-1; D gene: .; V gene: TRBV6-5; clone size: many; CDR3 DNA: TGTGCCAGCAGTTACGGGGGAGCGGGCACTGAAGCTTTCTTT; CDR3 protein: CASSYGGAGTEAFF
J gene: TRBJ1-1; D gene: .; V gene: TRBV12-5; clone size: .; CDR3 DNA: TGTGCTAGTGGTCCACAGGGTTCTTGGACTGAAGCTTTCTTT; CDR3 protein: CASGPQGSWTEAFF
J gene: TRBJ2-7; D gene: TRBD1; V gene: TRBV13; clone size: many; CDR3 DNA: TGTGCCAGCAGCAAAAGACAGGGGAAGAACGAGCAGTACTTC; CDR3 protein: CASSKRQGKNEQYF
J gene: TRBJ1-2; D gene: .; V gene: TRBV19; clone size: .; CDR3 DNA: TGTGCCAGTAGCCCGGACGGGGGAGCTAACTATGGCTACACCTTC; CDR3 protein: CASSPDGGANYGYTF
J gene: TRBJ2-3; D gene: TRBD2; V gene: TRBV5-8; clone size: .; CDR3 DNA: TGTGCCAGCAGGTCGACTAGCGGGGGATCAGATACGCAGTATTTT; CDR3 protein: CASRSTSGGSDTQYF
J gene: TRBJ1-4; D gene: .; V gene: TRBV3-1; clone size: many; CDR3 DNA: TGTGCCAGCAGCCAAGTCGGGGGAACTAATGAAAAACTGTTTTTT; CDR3 protein: CASSQVGGTNEKLFF
J gene: TRBJ2-1; D gene: .; V gene: TRBV11-2; clone size: many; CDR3 DNA: TGTGCCAGCAGCTTTTCGGGGGACAATGAGCAGTTCTTC; CDR3 protein: CASSFSGDNEQFF
J gene: TRBJ2-5; D gene: TRBD2; V gene: TRBV20-1; clone size: many; CDR3 DNA: TGCAGTGCTGAGGTGGTTAGCGGGGGGGAGACCCAGTACTTC; CDR3 protein: CSAEVVSGGETQYF
J gene: TRBJ2-5; D gene: .; V gene: TRBV2; clone size: many; CDR3 DNA: TGTGCCAGCAGCAGAGCGGAGGGGGGCTGGGAGACCCAGTACTTC; CDR3 protein: CASSRAEGGWETQYF
J gene: TRBJ1-2; D gene: TRBD1; V gene: TRBV5-1; clone size: .; CDR3 DNA: TGCGCCAGCAGCTTGACGACAGGGGGCCGAAGTGGCTACACCTTC; CDR3 protein: CASSLTTGGRSGYTF
J gene: TRBJ2-5; D gene: .; V gene: TRBV3-1; clone size: few; CDR3 DNA: TGTGCCAGCAGCCAAGCAAGGTCGGAGACCCAGTACTTC; CDR3 protein: CASSQARSETQYF
J gene: TRBJ1-2; D gene: .; V gene: TRBV18; clone size: .; CDR3 DNA: TGTGCCAGCTCACCAGAGGGCCCGGGAACTAACTATGGCTACACCTTC; CDR3 protein: CASSPEGPGTNYGYTF
J gene: TRBJ2-2; D gene: .; V gene: TRBV5-1; clone size: many; CDR3 DNA: TGCGCCAGCAGCTTGGATGTCGCAGGGGCGAACACCGGGGAGCTGTTTTTT; CDR3 protein: CASSLDVAGANTGELFF
J gene: TRBJ1-2; D gene: .; V gene: TRBV2; clone size: many; CDR3 DNA: TGTGCCAGCCGGGGCCTCTATGGCTACACCTTC; CDR3 protein: CASRGLYGYTF
J gene: TRBJ1-2; D gene: .; V gene: TRBV12-3/TRBV12-4; clone size: many; CDR3 DNA: TGTGCCAGCAGGAAGGGCGGCGCAGATGGCTACACCTTC; CDR3 protein: CASRKGGADGYTF
J gene: TRBJ2-3; D gene: .; V gene: TRBV12-3/TRBV12-4; clone size: .; CDR3 DNA: TGTGCCAGCAGTCCATGGGTGGAGATAGCCGCAGATACGCAGTATTTT; CDR3 protein: CASSPWVEIAADTQYF
J gene: TRBJ1-6; D gene: TRBD1; V gene: TRBV12-3/TRBV12-4; clone size: .; CDR3 DNA: TGTGCCAGCAGCCCCCAGGGGGGGGGAATGCCCCTCCACTTT; CDR3 protein: CASSPQGGGMPLHF
J gene: TRBJ1-6; D gene: TRBD1; V gene: TRBV5-5; clone size: .; CDR3 DNA: TGTGCCAGCAGCTCCCCGGGACAGGGATATTCACCCCTCCACTTT; CDR3 protein: CASSSPGQGYSPLHF
J gene: TRBJ1-5; D gene: .; V gene: TRBV19; clone size: .; CDR3 DNA: TGTGCCAGTAGTGCCTCGCGGGGTAGGGGCAATCAGCCCCAGCATTTT; CDR3 protein: CASSASRGRGNQPQHF
J gene: TRBJ2-1; D gene: .; V gene: TRBV11-3; clone size: many; CDR3 DNA: TGTGCCAGCAGCACACGGCTTAGCTCCTACAATGAGCAGTTCTTC; CDR3 protein: CASSTRLSSYNEQFF
J gene: TRBJ1-1; D gene: .; V gene: TRBV5-1; clone size: many; CDR3 DNA: TGCGCCAGCAGCTTGGTGGGTCGGGGGGGACAAGAAGCTTTCTTT; CDR3 protein: CASSLVGRGGQEAFF
J gene: TRBJ1-3; D gene: .; V gene: TRBV15; clone size: few; CDR3 DNA: TGTGCCACCAGCAGAGATTCCGGCTTTAACACCATATATTTT; CDR3 protein: CATSRDSGFNTIYF
J gene: TRBJ2-6; D gene: TRBD1; V gene: TRBV10-3; clone size: few; CDR3 DNA: TGTGCCATCAGCGCCGGGACAGGGGGCTCTGGGGCCAACGTCCTGACTTTC; CDR3 protein: CAISAGTGGSGANVLTF
J gene: TRBJ2-3; D gene: .; V gene: TRBV2; clone size: few; CDR3 DNA: TGTGCCAGCAGTGTAGGGAACCTGGGCACAGATACGCAGTATTTT; CDR3 protein: CASSVGNLGTDTQYF
J gene: TRBJ1-2; D gene: .; V gene: TRBV6-1; clone size: few; CDR3 DNA: TGTGCCAGCAGTGATCGACTTGGGAAGGGTGGCTACACCTTC; CDR3 protein: CASSDRLGKGGYTF
J gene: TRBJ1-3; D gene: .; V gene: TRBV3-1; clone size: few; CDR3 DNA: TGTGCCAGCAGCCAAGGCCCCTCGGGCTCTGGAAACACCATATATTTT; CDR3 protein: CASSQGPSGSGNTIYF
J gene: TRBJ1-3; D gene: .; V gene: TRBV19; clone size: .; CDR3 DNA: TGTGCCAGTACGCTCGACAGTGTCTCTGGAAACACCATATATTTT; CDR3 protein: CASTLDSVSGNTIYF
J gene: TRBJ2-7; D gene: .; V gene: TRBV20-1; clone size: many; CDR3 DNA: TGCAGTGCTAATGCTATGGAGTACGGGGGGCCGACCTACGAGCAGTACTTC; CDR3 protein: CSANAMEYGGPTYEQYF
J gene: TRBJ1-4; D gene: .; V gene: TRBV10-3; clone size: .; CDR3 DNA: TGTGCCATCAGTGAGTCTCGGGTGTCAGCTGAAAAACTGTTTTTT; CDR3 protein: CAISESRVSAEKLFF
J gene: TRBJ2-5; D gene: .; V gene: TRBV11-2; clone size: many; CDR3 DNA: TGTGCCAGCAGCTTCTGGGGGGGCAGTGAGACCCAGTACTTC; CDR3 protein: CASSFWGGSETQYF
J gene: TRBJ2-5; D gene: .; V gene: TRBV7-8; clone size: many; CDR3 DNA: TGTGCCAGCAGCTTTTCGAGCCAAGAGACCCAGTACTTC; CDR3 protein: CASSFSSQETQYF
J gene: TRBJ2-5; D gene: .; V gene: TRBV2; clone size: many; CDR3 DNA: TGTGCCAGCAGTAAGGACTTATCAGAGACCCAGTACTTC; CDR3 protein: CASSKDLSETQYF
J gene: TRBJ1-1; D gene: .; V gene: TRBV7-9; clone size: .; CDR3 DNA: TGTGCCAGCAGCTCCTTAGAAGCTTTCTTT; CDR3 protein: CASSSLEAFF
J gene: TRBJ1-1; D gene: .; V gene: TRBV5-1; clone size: many; CDR3 DNA: TGCGCCAGCAGGGCGCCGGAAATGAACACTGAAGCTTTCTTT; CDR3 protein: CASRAPEMNTEAFF
J gene: TRBJ2-7; D gene: TRBD1; V gene: TRBV11-2; clone size: many; CDR3 DNA: TGTGCCAGCAGCCGGGGACAGGGACCCTACGAGCAGTACTTC; CDR3 protein: CASSRGQGPYEQYF
J gene: TRBJ1-2; D gene: .; V gene: TRBV12-3/TRBV12-4; clone size: few; CDR3 DNA: TGTGCCAGCAGCCGGTTAGGGCTAGATGGCTACACCTTC; CDR3 protein: CASSRLGLDGYTF
J gene: TRBJ1-4; D gene: .; V gene: TRBV15; clone size: .; CDR3 DNA: TGTGCCACCAGTGCCCAGGCGACGGAAAATGAAAAACTGTTTTTT; CDR3 protein: CATSAQATENEKLFF
J gene: TRBJ2-3; D gene: TRBD2; V gene: TRBV11-2; clone size: many; CDR3 DNA: TGTGCCAGCAGCTTAGAGCTAGCGGGGGGGCGGGGCACAGATACGCAGTATTTT; CDR3 protein: CASSLELAGGRGTDTQYF
J gene: TRBJ2-5; D gene: .; V gene: TRBV29-1; clone size: .; CDR3 DNA: TGCAGCGGCAAAATGACGTGGGGGTGGGAGACCCAGTACTTC; CDR3 protein: CSGKMTWGWETQYF
J gene: TRBJ1-6; D gene: .; V gene: TRBV6-9; clone size: .; CDR3 DNA: TGTGCCAGCAGTTACTCGAAGGGGCGAGGTTCACCCCTCCACTTT; CDR3 protein: CASSYSKGRGSPLHF